This T cell receptor beta chain was retrieved from a study of blood T cells in healthy people across ages. The study's findings and limits: Estimates based on one million T cells were treated as lower bounds. Age brought a roughly linear fall in TCR beta diversity measured per million T cells.

Using a J-beta primer mix together with a sample-barcoded 5' primer, a second PCR was run for about 7 to 12 cycles. TCRdb itself ran the 5' RACE reads through MiXCR, one entry per CDR3 protein. The sample has around 1.1 million distinct CDR3 sequences, roughly two fifths seen once. Turning to this clonotype: Its antigen is currently unknown.

V was clipped by 4 bases and J by 2 bases, with 9 bases between them. The germline gives CDR1 SGHDN, CDR2 FVKESK. This CDR3 is built from 14 residues. The rearrangement links TRBV14 to TRBJ1-5; D possibly corresponds to TRBD1 (5 bases). The origin of this receptor is a young man in good health. The specimen was blood. The CDR3 reads CASSRGGRNQPQHF. Here the CDR3 DNA reads TGTGCCAGCAGCCGGGGGGGTCGCAATCAGCCCCAGCATTTT.